This T cell receptor beta chain was retrieved from a study of shared clonotypes between healthy human individuals. Background on the study: The study drew on two women and three men aged 18 to 49 as donors.

CD45RO-negative, CCR7-positively selected cells formed the naive CD8 fraction, excluding terminally differentiated effector memory CD45RA+ cells. About this clone itself: The target antigen is unknown. This same CDR3 is encoded by further DNA sequences in the sample.

Measured with immunoSEQ multiplex PCR; TCRdb has only the in-frame clones, and not every one. The sample holds some 2 million clones; about 95% are singletons and the top ten take about 1.1%. Study-level findings and limits: Between a handful of donors, naive CD4 clonotypes were shared at a level of about 5%. Naive subsets tended to show greater estimated richness than memory subsets.

Looked up from germline, CDR1 is SEHNR and CDR2 is FQNEAQ (reference sequence). Trimming took 5 bases from V and 2 from J, leaving 8 bases between them. CDR3 size: 13 residues. Material: naive CD8+ T cells sorted from blood. The chain combines TRBV7-9 with TRBJ2-3; D is uncertain. This clonotype was obtained from a man between 18 and 29 years old in good health. Here the CDR3 reads CASSPRTTDTQYF. Here the CDR3 DNA reads TGTGCCAGCAGCCCTCGGACCACAGATACGCAGTATTTT. Full variable domain (remainder filled in from reference TRBV7-9 and TRBJ2-3): DTGVSQNPRHKITKRGQNVTFRCDPISEHNRLYWYRQTLGQGPEFLTYFQNEAQLEKSRLLSDRFSAERPKGSFSTLEIQRTEQGDSAMYLCASSPRTTDTQYFGPGTRLTVL.